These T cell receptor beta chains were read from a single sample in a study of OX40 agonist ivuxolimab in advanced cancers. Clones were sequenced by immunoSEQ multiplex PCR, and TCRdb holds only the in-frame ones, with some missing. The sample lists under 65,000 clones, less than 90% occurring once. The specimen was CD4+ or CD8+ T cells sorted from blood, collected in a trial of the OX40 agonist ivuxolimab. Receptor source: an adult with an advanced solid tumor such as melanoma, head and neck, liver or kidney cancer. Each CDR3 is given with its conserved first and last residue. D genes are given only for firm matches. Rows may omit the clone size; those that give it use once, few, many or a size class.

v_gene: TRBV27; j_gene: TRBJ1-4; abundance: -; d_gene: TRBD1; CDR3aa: CASRRTGSEKLFF; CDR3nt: TGTGCCAGCAGGCGGACAGGATCTGAAAAACTGTTTTTT
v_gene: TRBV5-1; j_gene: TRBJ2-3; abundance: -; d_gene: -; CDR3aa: CASSRSGSSTDTQYF; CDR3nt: TGCGCCAGCAGCCGGTCAGGCTCTAGCACAGATACGCAGTATTTT
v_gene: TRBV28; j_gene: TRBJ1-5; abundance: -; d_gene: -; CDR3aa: CASSPTEGYVGQPQHF; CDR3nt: TGTGCCAGCAGTCCCACGGAGGGGTATGTCGGTCAGCCCCAGCATTTT
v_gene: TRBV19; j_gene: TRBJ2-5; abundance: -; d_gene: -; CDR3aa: CASSIDLGRETQYF; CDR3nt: TGTGCCAGTAGTATAGATCTCGGGAGAGAGACCCAGTACTTC
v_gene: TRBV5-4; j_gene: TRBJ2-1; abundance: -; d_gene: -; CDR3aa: CASSLDTGPQDEQFF; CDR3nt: TGTGCCAGCAGCTTGGACACGGGGCCCCAGGATGAGCAGTTCTTC
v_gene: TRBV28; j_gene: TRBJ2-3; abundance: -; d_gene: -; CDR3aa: CASSFVSTDTQYF; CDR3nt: TGTGCCAGCAGTTTCGTCAGCACAGATACGCAGTATTTT
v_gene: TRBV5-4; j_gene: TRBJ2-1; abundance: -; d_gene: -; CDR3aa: CASSFSRTYNEQFF; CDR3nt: TGTGCCAGCAGCTTTTCGCGGACTTACAATGAGCAGTTCTTC
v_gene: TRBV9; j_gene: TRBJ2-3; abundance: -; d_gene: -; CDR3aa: CASSVVVGDQDTQYF; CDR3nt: TGTGCCAGCAGCGTAGTGGTTGGGGATCAAGATACGCAGTATTTT
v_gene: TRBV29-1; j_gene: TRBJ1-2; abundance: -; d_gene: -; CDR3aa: CSVGGGYGYTF; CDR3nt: TGCAGCGTCGGGGGGGGCTATGGCTACACCTTC
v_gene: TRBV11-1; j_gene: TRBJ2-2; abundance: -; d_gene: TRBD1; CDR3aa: CASSTRQGPTGELFF; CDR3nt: TGTGCCAGCAGCACCCGACAGGGGCCCACCGGGGAGCTGTTTTTT
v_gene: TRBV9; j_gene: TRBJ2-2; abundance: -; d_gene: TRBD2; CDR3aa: CASSVGATSGGTGELFF; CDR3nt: TGTGCCAGCAGCGTAGGCGCGACTAGCGGGGGCACCGGGGAGCTGTTTTTT
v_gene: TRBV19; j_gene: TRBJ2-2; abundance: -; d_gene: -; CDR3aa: CASSATGQTGELFF; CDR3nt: TGTGCCAGTTCCGCCACGGGGCAGACCGGGGAGCTGTTTTTT
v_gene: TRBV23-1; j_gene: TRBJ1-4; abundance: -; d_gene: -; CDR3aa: CASSQWAGSLNEKLFF; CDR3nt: TGCGCCAGCAGTCAATGGGCAGGGTCCCTTAATGAAAAACTGTTTTTT
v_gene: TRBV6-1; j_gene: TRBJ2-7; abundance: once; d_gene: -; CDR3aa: CASRGTHGGEQYF; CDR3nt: TGTGCCAGCAGAGGCACCCACGGAGGGGAGCAGTACTTC
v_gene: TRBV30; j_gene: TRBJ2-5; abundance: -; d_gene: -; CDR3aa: CAWARGQPSGETQYF; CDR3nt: TGTGCCTGGGCCAGGGGACAACCGTCGGGGGAGACCCAGTACTTC
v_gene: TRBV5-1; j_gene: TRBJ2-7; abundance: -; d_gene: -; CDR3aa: CASSFSRSKTLYEQYF; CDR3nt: TGCGCCAGCAGCTTTTCGAGGTCCAAAACACTCTACGAGCAGTACTTC
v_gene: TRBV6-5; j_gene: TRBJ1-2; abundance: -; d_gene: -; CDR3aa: CASSYRGPGGYTF; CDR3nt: TGTGCCAGCAGTTACCGGGGGCCAGGTGGCTACACCTTC
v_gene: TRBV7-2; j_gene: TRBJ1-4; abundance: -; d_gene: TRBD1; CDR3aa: CASSFGGGRTNEKLFF; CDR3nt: TGTGCCAGCAGCTTCGGAGGGGGCAGGACTAATGAAAAACTGTTTTTT
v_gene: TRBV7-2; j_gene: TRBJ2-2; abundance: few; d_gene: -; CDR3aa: CASSLGRGTGELFF; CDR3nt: TGTGCCAGCAGCTTAGGGAGGGGCACCGGGGAGCTGTTTTTT
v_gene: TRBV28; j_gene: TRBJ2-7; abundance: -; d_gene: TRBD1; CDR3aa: CASSLLGGTGGYEQYF; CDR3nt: TGTGCCAGCAGTTTACTCGGGGGGACAGGGGGCTACGAGCAGTACTTC
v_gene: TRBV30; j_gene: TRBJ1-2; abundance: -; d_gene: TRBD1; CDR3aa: CAWNQGGGYTF; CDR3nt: TGTGCCTGGAATCAGGGGGGGGGCTACACCTTC
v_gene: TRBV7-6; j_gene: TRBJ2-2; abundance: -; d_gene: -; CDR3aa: CASSFASNTGELFF; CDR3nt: TGTGCCAGCAGCTTCGCCTCGAACACCGGGGAGCTGTTTTTT
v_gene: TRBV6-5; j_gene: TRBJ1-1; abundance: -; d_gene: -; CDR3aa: CASSYYSTNTEAFF; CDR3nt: TGTGCCAGCAGTTACTATTCTACGAACACTGAAGCTTTCTTT
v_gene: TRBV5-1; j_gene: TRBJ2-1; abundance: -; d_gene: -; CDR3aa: CASSLERFGEQFF; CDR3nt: TGCGCCAGCAGCTTGGAACGTTTCGGTGAGCAGTTCTTC
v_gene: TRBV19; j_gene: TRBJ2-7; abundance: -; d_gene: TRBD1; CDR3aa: CASRKGTGGSYEQYF; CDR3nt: TGTGCCAGTAGGAAGGGGACAGGGGGCTCCTACGAGCAGTACTTC